This T cell receptor beta chain was retrieved from a study of early T cells in non-severe SARS-CoV-2 infection. TCRdb analysed the 5' RACE reads with MiXCR anew, one entry per CDR3 protein. In the table there are about 46,000 distinct CDR3 sequences, almost 5.5% of which are singletons. There are 14 residues in the CDR3. V was trimmed by 7 bases and J by 4 bases, leaving 13 bases between them. From germline, CDR1 is ENHRY and CDR2 SYGVKD. Sample: whole blood, taken at baseline. The chain has TRBV10-3 and TRBJ2-2, with a possible D match to TRBD1 (5 bases). The source is an adult who was a healthcare worker with PCR-confirmed SARS-CoV-2 infection or an uninfected control (not recorded which). CDR3 DNA: TGTGCCATCAAGGGGTTTATCTCCACCGGGGAGCTGTTTTTT. Its protein is CAIKGFISTGELFF.